This T cell receptor beta chain was captured in a study of cytomegalovirus exposure and HLA in healthy donors. Study outcomes and limitations: Among the sequence variants, a highly shared cluster was likely an artifact of sequencing. In a later analysis, a missense DCLRE1C variant was linked to TCR beta V- and J-gene trimming. Later work found most CMV-associated TCR beta chains apparently HLA-restricted.

This clone was seen only a few times. No antigen is known for it. The germline gives CDR1 MNHNY, CDR2 SVGAGI (reference sequence). V was shortened by 7 bases and J by 6 bases, with 13 bases between the two germline ends. The CDR3 runs 12 residues. The PCR used 60 Vbeta and 13 Jbeta primers. Clones were sequenced by immunoSEQ multiplex PCR, and TCRdb holds only the in-frame ones, with some missing. The data contain about 62,000 clones, more than 70% of them singletons. The TCR sequence derives from a man aged 35 to 55 in good health and CMV-seronegative. Sequenced: PBMCs. The chain carries TRBV6-6 and TRBJ2-7; TRBD2 is a possible D gene (6 bases). CDR3 protein: CASTGGVGEQYF. The CDR3 coding sequence is TGTGCCAGCACCGGAGGGGTTGGCGAGCAGTACTTC.